This is a list of T cell receptor beta chains from one sample in a study of blood T cell repertoires in COVID-19. Some clones are missing from TCRdb's copy, which holds only in-frame ones; the method was immunoSEQ multiplex PCR. The repertoire holds 50,000 to 70,000 clones, with 84% as singletons. Input material: peripheral blood. The receptors shown here come from a man at least 80 years old with COVID-19, enrolled during active disease. Each CDR3 is given with its conserved first and last residue. The D gene is left open where the match is weak. Size values are once, few and many counts, or a class for expanded clones, and some rows have none.

>TRBD1|TRBV3-1/TRBV3-2|TRBJ1-2|.
TGTGCCAGCAGCCAAGTATTGAGGGGGCAGGACTATGGCTACACCTTC
CASSQVLRGQDYGYTF
>TRBD1|TRBV6-5|TRBJ1-2|.
TGTGCCAGCAGTTATAACGGACAGGAAGGTGGCTACACCTTC
CASSYNGQEGGYTF
>TRBD1|TRBV3-1/TRBV3-2|TRBJ1-5|.
TGTGCCAGCAGCGGAAGACAGGGCGGTCAGCCCCAGCATTTT
CASSGRQGGQPQHF
>.|TRBV7-9|TRBJ2-1|.
TGTGCCAGCAGCTCCGGGACTCGGAGCTCCTACAATGAGCAGTTCTTC
CASSSGTRSSYNEQFF
>.|TRBV7-7|TRBJ2-3|.
TGTGCCAGCAGCTTAGGTACTAGCTCGGCCGGCACAGATACGCAGTATTTT
CASSLGTSSAGTDTQYF
>.|TRBV10-3|TRBJ2-1|few
TGTGCCATCAGTGTCGCCCCGGATGAGCAGTTCTTC
CAISVAPDEQFF
>TRBD2|TRBV28|TRBJ2-1|.
TGTGCCAGCAGCCCCGCTAGCGGGAGGCCAGGTCCTTACAATGAGCAGTTCTTC
CASSPASGRPGPYNEQFF
>TRBD2|TRBV7-7|TRBJ2-5|.
TGTGCCAGCAAACCGGGACTAGCGGGCCAGACCCAGTACTTC
CASKPGLAGQTQYF
>TRBD2|TRBV5-1|TRBJ2-7|.
TGCGCCAGCAGCTTGGGACTAGCGGGGGGCCCGGGAAGCGAGCAGTACTTC
CASSLGLAGGPGSEQYF
>TRBD1|TRBV28|TRBJ1-5|.
TGTGCCAGCAGTTTTCTCCGGGACAGTCCCAATCAGCCCCAGCATTTT
CASSFLRDSPNQPQHF